The next 27 T cell receptor beta chains were all read from a single sample in a study of T cell responses to AZD1222 COVID-19 vaccine. Data came from immunoSEQ multiplex PCR; TCRdb stores just in-frame clones and leaves some out. The sample shows fewer than 85,000 clones, about 91% of them seen only once. The material was peripheral blood, obtained on day 0 of AZD1222 vaccination. These receptors all stem from an adult in good health.

Here the CDR3 reads CASSRGRNTEAFF. The CDR3 nucleotides are TGTGCCAGTAGCAGGGGGCGGAACACTGAAGCTTTCTTT. The genes are TRBV19 and TRBJ1-1; 8 bases line up with TRBD1. The V gene end was trimmed by 6 bases and the J gene end by 1 base; junction bases not matched to a gene: 1. This CDR3 comprises 13 residues. In germline, CDR1 is LNHDA, CDR2 SQIVND (reference sequence).

The chain has TRBV18 and TRBJ1-5; TRBD1 matches at 8 bases. The CDR3 has 17 residues. CDR1 and CDR2 (germline): KGHSH, LQKENI. V trimming: 3 bases; J trimming: 0 bases; junction bases outside the gene matches: 7. The CDR3 protein is CASSPTGGIYSNQPQHF. The DNA of the CDR3 is TGTGCCAGCTCACCCACAGGGGGAATATATAGCAATCAGCCCCAGCATTTT.

The chain joins TRBV29-1 to TRBJ2-1; 11 bases match TRBD2. The V and J ends lost 1 base and 7 bases, in that order; junction bases with no gene match: 18. CDR1 is SQVTM and CDR2 is ANQGSEA in the germline V gene. The CDR3 consists of 19 residues. The DNA of the CDR3 is TGCAGCGTTGAAGTATGGCGGCCCTGGGGAACTAGCGGGAGTAATGAGCAGTTCTTC. This codes for CSVEVWRPWGTSGSNEQFF.

The V and J genes are TRBV20-1 and TRBJ1-5; D is ambiguous. The germline V gene encodes CDR1 DFQATT and CDR2 SNEGSKA (reference sequence). V gave up 5 bases and J gave up 5 bases, with 7 bases separating them. This CDR3 is built from 11 residues. Here the CDR3 reads CSAVGDQPQHF. The CDR3 DNA reads as TGCAGTGCTGTTGGGGATCAGCCCCAGCATTTT.

V usage is TRBV9 and J usage is TRBJ2-4; no reliable D call. Trimming removed 0 bases from V and 5 bases from J, with 6 bases in between. Looked up from germline, CDR1 is SGDLS and CDR2 is YYNGEE. This CDR3 has 13 amino acids. CDR3 coding DNA: TGTGCCAGCAGCGTAGCTGCAGAAAACATTCAGTACTTC. This sequence encodes CASSVAAENIQYF.

This chain joins TRBV27 and TRBJ2-7; D might be TRBD2 (6 bases). Trimming removed 5 bases from V and 7 bases from J, with 18 bases in between. The germline V gene encodes CDR1 MNHEY and CDR2 SMNVEV (reference sequence). The CDR3 spans 14 residues. CDR3 protein: CASSISGTAREQYF. The DNA for the CDR3 is TGTGCCAGCAGTATTTCAGGGACTGCAAGGGAGCAGTACTTC.

The rearrangement links TRBV5-4 to TRBJ2-2, with TRBD1 matching over 11 bases. The CDR3 is made up of 16 amino acids. Germline CDR1 reads SGHNT; CDR2 reads YYREEE (reference sequence). After removal of 5 bases from V and 4 bases from J, the junction contained 7 bases not matched to a gene. CDR3 nucleotides: TGTGCCAGCAGGCCCGGACAGGGGGCGGGCACCGGGGAGCTGTTTTTT. Translating gives CASRPGQGAGTGELFF.

The CDR3 region is CASSQSVRGTKRPSSYNSPLHF. In DNA form, the CDR3 reads TGCGCCAGCAGTCAAAGCGTCAGGGGGACTAAGCGGCCGAGCTCCTATAATTCACCCCTCCACTTT. The chain couples TRBV23-1 to TRBJ1-6; TRBD1 aligns across 7 bases. TRBV23-1 is reported as an ORF; its role is uncertain. The V segment lost 2 bases and the J segment 0 bases; nucleotides outside the gene matches: 19. This CDR3 spans 22 amino acids.

This chain links TRBV4-1 with TRBJ1-5; TRBD1 might be the D (5 bases). Between the trimmed V and J ends, which lost 3 bases and 1 base, there was a span of 7 bases. The CDR3 sequence is 14 residues long. Germline V CDR1 and CDR2: MGHRA, YSYEKL. DNA for the CDR3: TGCGCCAGCAGCCAGGGGGACAGCAATCAGCCCCAGCATTTT. Translated: CASSQGDSNQPQHF.

The DNA for the CDR3 is TGTGCCAGCAGCCGAACTTATGGCTACACCTTC. This gives the protein CASSRTYGYTF. The chain has TRBV5-5 and TRBJ1-2; no reliable D call. Trimming shortened V by 4 bases and J by 5 bases, and 6 bases separated the two germline ends. Germline values: CDR1 SGHKS, CDR2 YYEKEE (reference sequence). The CDR3 has 11 amino acids.

This chain links TRBV19 with TRBJ1-1, with D perhaps TRBD1 (5 bases). Between the trimmed V and J ends, which lost 4 bases and 3 bases, there was a span of 12 bases. The V gene's germline CDR1 is LNHDA and CDR2 SQIVND (reference sequence). The CDR3 covers 14 residues. The CDR3 DNA reads as TGTGCCAGTAGTAAGTCAGGGTTGTACACTGAAGCTTTCTTT. Translation: CASSKSGLYTEAFF. The variable domain in full, with the rest retrieved from reference TRBV19 and TRBJ1-1, is DGGITQSPKYLFRKEGQNVTLSCEQNLNHDAMYWYRQDPGQGLRLIYYSQIVNDFQKGDIAEGYSVSREKKESFPLTVTSAQKNPTAFYLCASSKSGLYTEAFFGQGTRLTVV.

The rearrangement links TRBV6-5 to TRBJ1-1; 7 bases agree with TRBD1. This CDR3 spans 14 amino acids. Unmatched junction bases numbered 4, after V lost 2 bases and J lost 4 bases. Germline V lookup: CDR1 MNHEY, CDR2 SVGAGI. The CDR3 protein is CASSYEGAVTEAFF. The CDR3 DNA follows: TGTGCCAGCAGTTACGAGGGGGCGGTCACTGAAGCTTTCTTT.

This clone was picked up a small number of times. The chain carries TRBV27 and TRBJ1-2, with D possibly being TRBD1 (5 bases). Germline assignment: CDR1 MNHEY and CDR2 SMNVEV (reference sequence). CDR3 length: 15 residues. Trimming removed 0 bases at V and 3 bases at J, with 11 bases between. CDR3 coding DNA: TGTGCCAGCAGTTTATCGGCAGGGAATCACTATGGCTACACCTTC. Its protein product is CASSLSAGNHYGYTF.

The rearrangement uses TRBV28 and TRBJ1-5; D possibly corresponds to TRBD1 (5 bases). Germline V gene data show CDR1 as MDHEN and CDR2 as SYDVKM. V was clipped by 6 bases and J by 6 bases, with 12 bases between them. The CDR3 sequence is 13 residues long. The chain's CDR3 is CASSLPGGQPQHF. The CDR3 bases are TGTGCCAGCAGCCTCCCGGGGGGTCAGCCCCAGCATTTT.

This chain connects TRBV6-6 to TRBJ2-7, with 7 bases identical to TRBD1. Germline CDR1 reads MNHNY; CDR2 reads SVGAGI (reference sequence). The CDR3 totals 13 residues. V was pared by 5 bases and J by 2 bases, with 3 bases of the junction left unmatched. The CDR3 region is CASSAGQAYEQYF. The CDR3 bases are TGTGCCAGCAGTGCCGGACAGGCCTACGAGCAGTACTTC.

This clone has only a few counts. The chain combines TRBV6-5 with TRBJ1-2; TRBD1 agrees at 7 bases. Germline CDR1 and CDR2: MNHEY and SVGAGI. V dropped 2 bases and J dropped 8; count of bases not matched to a gene: 5. The CDR3 loop spans 13 amino acids. The CDR3, as DNA: TGTGCCAGCAGTTACAGACAGGGTGGCGGCTACACCTTC. It yields the protein CASSYRQGGGYTF.

This chain joins TRBV28 and TRBJ1-5; 9 bases agree with TRBD1. The CDR3 loop spans 19 amino acids. Germline V gives CDR1 MDHEN, CDR2 SYDVKM. V shed 6 bases and J 2 bases; nucleotides not matched to a gene: 17. The CDR3 DNA is TGTGCCAGCAGCAGAATCGGACAGGGGTCAGGGCATGGCAATCAGCCCCAGCATTTT. Encoded protein: CASSRIGQGSGHGNQPQHF.

V and J are TRBV30 and TRBJ1-1; tentatively, D is TRBD1 (5 bases). Trimming stripped 2 bases from V and 1 base from J, with 14 bases between. CDR3 length: 15 residues. Germline V gene sequence: CDR1 GTSNPN, CDR2 SVGIG (reference sequence). CDR3 in DNA: TGTGCCTGGAGTATTCAAGAGGGGTCGAACACTGAAGCTTTCTTT. This translates into CAWSIQEGSNTEAFF.

V usage is TRBV28 and J usage is TRBJ2-3, with 15 bases identical to TRBD2. Germline trimming cut 4 bases from V and 6 bases from J; bases unmatched to any gene: 17. The CDR3 length is 20 residues. Germline CDR1 and CDR2: MDHEN and SYDVKM. The CDR3, as DNA: TGTGCCAGCAGTTCCGTGTCGGCGGGGACTAGCGGGAGGAGGAGGGATACGCAGTATTTT. Translation: CASSSVSAGTSGRRRDTQYF.

In this sample, this clone turned up once. This CDR3 reads CASSDTRADTQYF. CDR3 nucleotide sequence: TGTGCCAGCAGTGACACTAGAGCAGATACGCAGTATTTT. This chain uses TRBV6-4 with TRBJ2-3; TRBD2 is a possible D gene (5 bases). Germline V CDR1 and CDR2: MRHNA, SNTAGT. The CDR3 consists of 13 residues. Trimming removed 2 bases at V and 4 bases at J, with 7 bases between.

This chain uses TRBV6-5 with TRBJ1-2, with a weak D call TRBD1 (5 bases). This CDR3 is 14 amino acids long. The germline V gene has CDR1 MNHEY and CDR2 SVGAGI. Trimming took 6 bases from V and 0 from J, leaving 11 bases between them. For the CDR3, the DNA is TGTGCCAGCAGCATGGACATATCTAACTATGGCTACACCTTC. Encoded protein: CASSMDISNYGYTF.

This chain uses TRBV27 with TRBJ2-5; 7 bases line up with TRBD2. The CDR3 sequence is 14 residues long. Per the germline V gene, CDR1 is MNHEY and CDR2 is SMNVEV (reference sequence). V lost 6 bases, J lost 2 bases, and 6 bases stayed unmatched. The CDR3 reads CASRRLAVQETQYF. As DNA, the CDR3 is TGTGCCAGCAGGAGACTAGCAGTGCAAGAGACCCAGTACTTC.

The rearrangement joins TRBV2 to TRBJ2-2; maybe TRBD2 (6 bases). Per germline, CDR1 SNHLY and CDR2 FYNNEI. V was cut by 3 bases and J by 4 bases, with 9 bases left in between. This CDR3 contains 14 residues. The CDR3 DNA follows: TGTGCCAGCAGTGATAGGAGGGGCACCGGGGAGCTGTTTTTT. Translation gives CASSDRRGTGELFF.

V is TRBV7-2 and J is TRBJ2-5; D ambiguous. V was shortened by 5 bases and J by 5 bases, with 6 bases between the two germline ends. This CDR3 region has 11 residues. Germline CDR1 reads SGHTA; CDR2 reads FQGNSA. The CDR3 DNA sequence: TGTGCCAGCAGCCCCCGGGAGACCCAGTACTTC. Its translation is CASSPRETQYF.

The DNA of the CDR3 is TGTGCCAGCAGTTTATGGACGGGGGGAGGAGGCGAAAAACTGTTTTTT. Translated, it gives CASSLWTGGGGEKLFF. This chain joins TRBV27 and TRBJ1-4, with D perhaps matching TRBD1 (5 bases). CDR3 size: 16 residues. The germline CDR1 and CDR2 sequences are MNHEY and SMNVEV (reference sequence). The V end lost 1 base, the J end lost 8 bases, and 17 bases lay between the germline ends.

This rearrangement joins TRBV24-1 to TRBJ2-2; D is undetermined. CDR1 and CDR2 (germline): KGHDR, SFDVKD. The length of the CDR3 is 16 residues. Trimming stripped 0 bases from V and 0 bases from J, with 7 bases between. CDR3 sequence: CATSDLAEPNTGELFF. CDR3 DNA: TGTGCCACCAGTGATTTGGCGGAGCCGAACACCGGGGAGCTGTTTTTT.

The chain carries TRBV27 and TRBJ2-1; TRBD2 aligns across 8 bases. With 5 bases clipped from V and 7 bases from J, the junction kept 10 bases outside the gene matches. The CDR3 runs 15 residues. The V gene's germline CDR1 is MNHEY and CDR2 SMNVEV (reference sequence). The CDR3 reads CASSPSGGRLNEQFF. The DNA for the CDR3 is TGTGCCAGCAGTCCCTCGGGCGGGAGGTTGAATGAGCAGTTCTTC.